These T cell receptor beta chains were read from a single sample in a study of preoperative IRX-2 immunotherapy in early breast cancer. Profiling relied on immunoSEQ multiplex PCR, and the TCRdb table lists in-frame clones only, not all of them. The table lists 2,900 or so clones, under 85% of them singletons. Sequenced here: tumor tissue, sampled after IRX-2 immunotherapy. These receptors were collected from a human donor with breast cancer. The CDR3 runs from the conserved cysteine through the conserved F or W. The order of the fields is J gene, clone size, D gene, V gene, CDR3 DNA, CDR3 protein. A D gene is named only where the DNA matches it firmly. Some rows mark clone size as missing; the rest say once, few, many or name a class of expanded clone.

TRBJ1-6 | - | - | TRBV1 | TGCGCCAGCAGCCAAGGGGGGAGCTCCTATAATTCACCCCTCCACTTT | CASSQGGSSYNSPLHF
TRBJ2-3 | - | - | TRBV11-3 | TGTGCCAGCAGCTTAGATAGGCTAGGGGATACGCAGTATTTT | CASSLDRLGDTQYF
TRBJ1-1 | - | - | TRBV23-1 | TGCGCCAGCAGTCAATCCCAAGGGAGGCAGCTAATGAACACTGAAGCTTTCTTT | CASSQSQGRQLMNTEAFF
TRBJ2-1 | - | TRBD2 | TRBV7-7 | TGTGCCAGCAGCTCCGAACCCCTAGCGGGGAATGAGCAGTTCTTC | CASSSEPLAGNEQFF
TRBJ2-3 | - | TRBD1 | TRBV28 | TGTGCCAGCGAGACCTACGGGGACAGGCTAACAGATACGCAGTATTTT | CASETYGDRLTDTQYF
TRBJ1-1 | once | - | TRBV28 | TGTGCCAGCAGTTTCGTCGGGAACACTGAAGCTTTCTTT | CASSFVGNTEAFF
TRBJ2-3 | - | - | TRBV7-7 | TGTGCCAGCAGCTTAGGTCGGGGGGCGGAACTCACAGATACGCAGTATTTT | CASSLGRGAELTDTQYF
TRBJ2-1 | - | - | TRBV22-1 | TGTGCCAGCAGTCCGGGCCTAGCGGGGGGAGGGAATGAGCAGTTCTTC | CASSPGLAGGGNEQFF
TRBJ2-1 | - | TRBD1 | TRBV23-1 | TGCGCCAGCAGCCAAGAGCGACAGGGCGGATACAATGAGCAGTTCTTC | CASSQERQGGYNEQFF
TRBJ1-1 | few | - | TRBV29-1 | TGCAGCGTTAGTGCGTGGGTAATAGGGACTGAAGCTTTCTTT | CSVSAWVIGTEAFF
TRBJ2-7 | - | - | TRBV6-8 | TGTGCCAGCAGTTCCGGGGGTCTCTCCTACGAGCAGTACTTC | CASSSGGLSYEQYF
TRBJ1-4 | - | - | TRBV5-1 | TGCGCCAGCAGCTGGCGGGGCGCTAATGAAAAACTGTTTTTT | CASSWRGANEKLFF
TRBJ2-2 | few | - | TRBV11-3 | TGTGCCAGCAGCTTAACAGGGAACACCGGGGAGCTGTTTTTT | CASSLTGNTGELFF
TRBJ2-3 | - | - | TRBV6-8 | TGTGCCAGCAGGGCCACCACAGATACGCAGTATTTT | CASRATTDTQYF
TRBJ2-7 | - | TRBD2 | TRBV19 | TGTGCCAGTAGTATTTTGTTAGCGGGAGGCTCCTCCTACGAGCAGTACTTC | CASSILLAGGSSYEQYF
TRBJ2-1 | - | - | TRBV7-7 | TGTGCCAGCAGCGGAGCGCTTTTGGGCTCCTACAATGAGCAGTTCTTC | CASSGALLGSYNEQFF
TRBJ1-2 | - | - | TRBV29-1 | TGCAGCGCCGTTGGGGGCAACTATGGCTACACCTTC | CSAVGGNYGYTF
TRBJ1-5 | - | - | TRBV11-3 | TGTGCCAGCAGCTTTGGGCTCCGCAATCAGCCCCAGCATTTT | CASSFGLRNQPQHF
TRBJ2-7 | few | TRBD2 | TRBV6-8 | TGTGCCAGCAGTTACTCGATCCCCCGCGGGAGGCTCGTCGGACAGTACTTC | CASSYSIPRGRLVGQYF
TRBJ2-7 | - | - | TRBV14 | TGTGCCAGCAGCCCGACTAACCGCTACGAGCAGTACTTC | CASSPTNRYEQYF
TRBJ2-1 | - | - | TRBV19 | TGTGCCAGTAGTATTCTCGCGGGGAATGAGCAGTTCTTC | CASSILAGNEQFF
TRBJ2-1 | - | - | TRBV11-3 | TGTGCCAGCAGCCAAGCCGATTCAGGACGGGGTGAGCAGTTCTTC | CASSQADSGRGEQFF
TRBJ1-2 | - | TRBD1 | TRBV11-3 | TGTGCCAGCAGCTTCCGAGACAGGGGTTATGGCTACACCTTC | CASSFRDRGYGYTF
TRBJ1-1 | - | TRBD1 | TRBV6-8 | TGTGCCAGCAGGGGACAGGGAAAAGAGGAAGCTTTCTTT | CASRGQGKEEAFF
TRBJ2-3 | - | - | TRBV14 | TGTGCCAGCAGCCTCCTCTTAGTAGATACGCAGTATTTT | CASSLLLVDTQYF
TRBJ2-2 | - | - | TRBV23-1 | TGCGCCAGCAGCCAAGGAGGCAGGGAGTCCGGGGAGCTGTTTTTT | CASSQGGRESGELFF
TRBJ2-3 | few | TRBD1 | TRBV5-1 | TGCGCCAGCAGCTTGGCAGGGGGACAGGTCACAGATACGCAGTATTTT | CASSLAGGQVTDTQYF
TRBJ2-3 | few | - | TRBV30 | TGTGCCTGGAGTGTAGGGGTACAAAAGAATACGCAGTATTTT | CAWSVGVQKNTQYF
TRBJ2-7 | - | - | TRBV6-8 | TGTGCCAGCAGTTACTCGTTTGGGGGGCCGTACGAGCAGTACTTC | CASSYSFGGPYEQYF
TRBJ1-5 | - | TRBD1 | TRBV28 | TGTGCCAGCAGTTTGGTGGGACAGGGGGCTTTCGGGTACCCCCAGCATTTT | CASSLVGQGAFGYPQHF
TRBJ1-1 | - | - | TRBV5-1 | TGCGCCAGCAGTCCGGGGGCGGATAACACTGAAGCTTTCTTT | CASSPGADNTEAFF
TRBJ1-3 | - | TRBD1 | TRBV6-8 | TGTGCCAGCCGGACAGGGGGGGGAAACACCATATATTTT | CASRTGGGNTIYF
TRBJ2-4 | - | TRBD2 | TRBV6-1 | TGTGCCAGCAGTGAAGGCGGGGGAAACAAAAACATTCAGTACTTC | CASSEGGGNKNIQYF
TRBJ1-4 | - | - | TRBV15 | TGTGCCACCAGCAGAGGGCAATGGAGGGAGAAACTGTTTTTT | CATSRGQWREKLFF
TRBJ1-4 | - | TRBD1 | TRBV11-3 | TGTGCCAGCAGCCCCCGGGACAGAACTAATGAAAAACTGTTTTTT | CASSPRDRTNEKLFF
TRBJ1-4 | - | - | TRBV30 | TGTGCCTGGATGGCAACTAATGAAAAACTGTTTTTT | CAWMATNEKLFF
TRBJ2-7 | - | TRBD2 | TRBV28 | TGTGCCAGCAGTTTCTATGCGAGCGGGAGTAACACCTACGAGCAGTACTTC | CASSFYASGSNTYEQYF
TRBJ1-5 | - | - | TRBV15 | TGTGCCACCAGCAGAGCCTGGGGCAATCAGCCCCAGCATTTT | CATSRAWGNQPQHF
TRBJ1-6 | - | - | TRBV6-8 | TGTGCCAGCAGTTACTCGTCCGGGACAAACGGGGGTTCACCCCTCCACTTT | CASSYSSGTNGGSPLHF
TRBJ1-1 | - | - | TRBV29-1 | TGCAGCGTCACAATTGGGGGGAACACTGAAGCTTTCTTT | CSVTIGGNTEAFF
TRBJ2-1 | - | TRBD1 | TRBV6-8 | TGTGCCACAGCCTCGCCGAGGACAGGGAGGAATGAGCAGTTCTTC | CATASPRTGRNEQFF
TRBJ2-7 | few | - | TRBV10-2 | TGCGCCAGCAGCCTAGACAGGAGCGAGCAGTACTTC | CASSLDRSEQYF
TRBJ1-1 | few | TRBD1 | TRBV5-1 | TGCGCCAGCAGCCGGGACAGAGCCATGAACACTGAAGCTTTCTTT | CASSRDRAMNTEAFF
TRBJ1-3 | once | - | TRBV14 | TGTGCCAGCAGCCAAACAGGTTTCTCTGGAAACACCATATATTTT | CASSQTGFSGNTIYF
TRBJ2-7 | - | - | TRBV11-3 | TGTGCCAGCAGCGGCCCCGGGAGTACCTACGAGCAGTACTTC | CASSGPGSTYEQYF
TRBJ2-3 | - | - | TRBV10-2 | TGCGCCAGCAGTGATAAGCACAGGGTGGGGGCAGATACGCAGTATTTT | CASSDKHRVGADTQYF
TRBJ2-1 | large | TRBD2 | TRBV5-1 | TGCGCCAGCAGCGAACGGACTAGCGGGAATTACAATGAGCAGTTCTTC | CASSERTSGNYNEQFF
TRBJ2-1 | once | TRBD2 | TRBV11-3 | TGTGCCAGCAGCACCGGGACTAGCGGGAGCTCCTACAATGAGCAGTTCTTC | CASSTGTSGSSYNEQFF
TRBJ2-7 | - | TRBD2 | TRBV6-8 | TGTGCCAGCAGTGCCCGGGGTAGCGGGAGCACCTACGAGCAGTACTTC | CASSARGSGSTYEQYF
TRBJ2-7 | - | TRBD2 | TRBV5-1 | TGCGCCAGCAGCTTGGGACTAGCGGGTTCCCACGAGCAGTACTTC | CASSLGLAGSHEQYF
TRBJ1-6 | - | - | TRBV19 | TGTGCCAGTAGGGAGAGCTCCTATAATTCACCCCTCCACTTT | CASRESSYNSPLHF
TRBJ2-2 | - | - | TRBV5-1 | TGCGCCAGCAGCGGACAGCCTACCAACACCGGGGAGCTGTTTTTT | CASSGQPTNTGELFF
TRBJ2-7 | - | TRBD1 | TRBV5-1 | TGCGCCAGCAGCCCACGGACAGGAGGCTACGAGCAGTACTTC | CASSPRTGGYEQYF
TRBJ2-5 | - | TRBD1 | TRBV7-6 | TGTGCCAGCAGCCCCCGACAGGGGTTGATAGGGGTTCGGGAGACCCAGTACTTC | CASSPRQGLIGVRETQYF
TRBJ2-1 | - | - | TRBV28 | TGTGCCAGCAGTTTGAGTGGGGCTGGCTCCTACAATGAGCAGTTCTTC | CASSLSGAGSYNEQFF
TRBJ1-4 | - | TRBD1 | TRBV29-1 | TGCAGCGTTGACTTGGCCGACAGGGGGAGGGGAAAACTGTTTTTT | CSVDLADRGRGKLFF
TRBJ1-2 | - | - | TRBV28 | TGTGCCAGCAGCCCGTCGGGGGCAAGGTATGGCTACACCTTC | CASSPSGARYGYTF